This T cell receptor (beta chain) was captured in a study of tissue T cells after allogeneic stem cell transplantation. This clone is termed medium-sized. Its cognate antigen is unknown. Each gene name is a mouse one. The sequenced fragment ends 1 residue before the CDR3 boundary, so the rest is inferred from the germline J gene. As for time point: mouse harvest day 14 after allogeneic transplant. Tail vein injection delivered 10^7 T-cell-depleted bone marrow cells and 10^6 splenic CD5+ T cells. Overall study results and limits: Only a limited share of tissue TCRs appeared in blood or spleen.

The data were produced by immunoSEQ multiplex PCR, yet TCRdb's version contains in-frame clones alone and is incomplete. The repertoire holds 5,800 or so clones, with around 45% as singletons. This CDR3 spans 15 amino acids. Germline V CDR1 and CDR2: MNHDT, YYDKIL. The V end lost 3 bases, the J end lost 1 base, and 9 bases lay between the germline ends. The sample was gut tissue. V and J are TRBV17 and TRBJ1-4; a possible D gene is TRBD1 (6 bases). This receptor was taken from a female BALB/c mouse given C57BL/6 T cells with graft-versus-host disease after an allogeneic hematopoietic cell transplant. The DNA read from the CDR3 is TGTGCTAGCAGTAGTGGGACACCTTCCAACGAAAGATTATTT. Protein product: CASSSGTPSNERLF. The full-length CDR3 reads as CASSSGTPSNERLFF.